Sequencing of this T cell receptor beta chain was carried out in a study of beta chain features in type 1 diabetes. Study-wide results and limits: Moderately but significantly shorter TCRB CDR3s were found in Type 1 diabetes patients in all four CD4+ subsets.

This clone was seen only a few times. Its antigen is unknown. Germline V lookup: CDR1 SGHNT, CDR2 YYREEE (reference sequence). This CDR3 has 17 amino acids. V was clipped by 0 bases and J by 3 bases, with 18 bases between them. Expressed TCRB transcripts were sequenced because the isolated RNA had all been reverse transcribed beforehand. The protocol was immunoSEQ multiplex PCR, while the TCRdb copy is restricted to in-frame clones and leaves out a portion. The profile shows under 900,000 clones, 17% of them singletons. The specimen was naive CD4+ T cells from blood. The chain joins TRBV5-4 to TRBJ2-5, with a weak D call TRBD1 (6 bases). The receptor comes from a woman aged 18-29 years in good health. The CDR3 sequence is CASSLVGATGGKETQYF. The CDR3 nucleotides read TGTGCCAGCAGCTTGGTTGGGGCCACTGGGGGCAAAGAGACCCAGTACTTC. Drawing the rest from reference TRBV5-4 and TRBJ2-5, the complete variable domain is ETGVTQSPTHLIKTRGQQVTLRCSSQSGHNTVSWYQQALGQGPQFIFQYYREEENGRGNFPPRFSGLQFPNYSSELNVNALELDDSALYLCASSLVGATGGKETQYFGPGTRLLVL.